A single sample is the source of the 16 T cell receptor beta chains below, sequenced in a study of technical replicates of blood from several donors. The repertoire was sequenced with immunoSEQ multiplex PCR; TCRdb's copy has only in-frame clones and lacks some. This sample has roughly 82,000 clones, with approximately 90% found just once. Sequencing was carried out using T cells isolated from PBMCs. Source of these receptors: a human donor in good health.

V and J are TRBV27 and TRBJ2-1; D is perhaps TRBD2 (6 bases). Germline CDR1 is MNHEY and CDR2 is SMNVEV (reference sequence). V gave up 6 bases and J gave up 7 bases, with 19 bases separating them. The CDR3 covers 15 residues. The CDR3 DNA reads TGTGCCAGCAGCATGGTAGAACTGCGGGATAATGAGCAGTTCTTC. This gives the protein CASSMVELRDNEQFF.

The chain uses TRBV7-9 and TRBJ1-5; TRBD1 agrees at 8 bases. CDR3 length: 15 residues. CDR1 and CDR2 from the germline V gene are SEHNR and FQNEAQ (reference sequence). Germline trimming cut 4 bases from V and 3 bases from J; bases unmatched to any gene: 5. CDR3 region: CASSYGQGDNQPQHF. The CDR3 DNA reads as TGTGCCAGCAGCTACGGACAGGGAGACAATCAGCCCCAGCATTTT.

The chain is built from TRBV27 and TRBJ2-6; TRBD1 matches at 8 bases. The V gene's germline CDR1 is MNHEY and CDR2 SMNVEV (reference sequence). J gave up 2 bases and V 9 bases, and 3 bases lay outside the gene matches. The CDR3 is 14 residues long. In nucleotides, the CDR3 is TGTGCCAGTGCAGGGGGCGCTGGGGCCAACGTCCTGACTTTC. Amino acid sequence: CASAGGAGANVLTF.

J is TRBJ2-1 and V is TRBV5-4, with no clear D. From germline, CDR1 is SGHNT and CDR2 YYREEE (reference sequence). The CDR3 extends over 17 amino acids. The V end lost 0 bases, the J end lost 0 bases, and 13 bases lay between the germline ends. The CDR3 here is CASSLAEVGFSYNEQFF. The CDR3 DNA reads as TGTGCCAGCAGCTTGGCCGAGGTTGGCTTCTCCTACAATGAGCAGTTCTTC.

DNA of the CDR3: TGCAGCGTTGATAAGCTAAACAGGGCAGATACGCAGTATTTT. Protein sequence: CSVDKLNRADTQYF. The chain recombines TRBV29-1 with TRBJ2-3, with D maybe TRBD1 (6 bases). V lost 3 bases to trimming and J lost 4 bases, with 14 bases between them. Germline V gene sequence: CDR1 SQVTM, CDR2 ANQGSEA. CDR3 size: 14 residues.

The chain has TRBV18 and TRBJ1-4; D call uncertain. Per the germline V gene, CDR1 is KGHSH and CDR2 is LQKENI. Trimming cost V 4 bases and J 8 bases, with 17 bases left between them. The CDR3 contains 15 residues. CDR3 in amino acids: CASSRRDGSMEKLFF. CDR3 in DNA: TGTGCCAGCTCACGGAGAGACGGGAGTATGGAAAAACTGTTTTTT.

This clone has just a few counts. This chain uses TRBV7-9 with TRBJ1-1, with D unclear. Per germline, CDR1 SEHNR and CDR2 FQNEAQ (reference sequence). The V and J ends lost 5 bases and 2 bases respectively, with 18 bases between them. The CDR3 runs to 16 residues. CDR3: CASSATLPQINTEAFF. CDR3 nucleotide sequence: TGTGCCAGCAGCGCGACACTGCCCCAAATTAACACTGAAGCTTTCTTT.

The chain recombines TRBV28 with TRBJ2-7, with 13 nucleotides matching TRBD2. V dropped 6 bases and J dropped 4; count of bases not matched to a gene: 3. The CDR3 spans 14 residues. CDR1 is MDHEN, CDR2 SYDVKM, per germline. Written as DNA, the CDR3 is TGTGCCAGCAGGGAGGGACTAGCGGGGTACGAGCAGTACTTC. As protein: CASREGLAGYEQYF.

This chain connects TRBV15 to TRBJ1-5, with D perhaps TRBD1 (6 bases). CDR3 length: 17 amino acids. Germline V lookup: CDR1 LNHNV, CDR2 YYDKDF (reference sequence). The V end lost 2 bases, the J end lost 4 bases, and 18 bases lay between the germline ends. The CDR3 coding sequence is TGTGCCACCAGCAGACCCCCTTCGGGACACCTAAATCAGCCCCAGCATTTT. This codes for CATSRPPSGHLNQPQHF.

J is TRBJ2-7 and V is TRBV27; 9 nucleotides agree with TRBD1. Germline V CDR1 and CDR2: MNHEY, SMNVEV (reference sequence). This CDR3 spans 12 amino acids. After removal of 3 bases from V and 12 bases from J, the junction contained 6 bases not matched to a gene. The CDR3 sequence: CASSFSGQGRYF. The CDR3 region has the DNA TGTGCCAGCAGTTTTTCCGGACAGGGGAGGTACTTC.

The V and J genes are TRBV6-5 and TRBJ2-3; no clear D gene. CDR3 length: 12 amino acids. Germline CDR1 is MNHEY and CDR2 is SVGAGI. With 4 bases removed from V and 1 base from J, the gap between germline ends came to 3 bases. This chain's CDR3 is CASSSGTDTQYF. CDR3 in DNA: TGTGCCAGCAGTTCGGGCACAGATACGCAGTATTTT.

The chain links TRBV7-9 to TRBJ1-1; D may be TRBD1 (5 bases). Trimming cost V 1 base and J 4 bases, with 10 bases left between them. Germline V gene lookup returns CDR1 SEHNR and CDR2 FQNEAQ (reference sequence). The CDR3 is made up of 14 amino acids. The CDR3 reads CASSLGRGGTEAFF. As DNA, the CDR3 is TGTGCCAGCAGCTTAGGAAGGGGTGGCACTGAAGCTTTCTTT. The full variable domain, completed using reference TRBV7-9 and TRBJ1-1, is DTGVSQNPRHKITKRGQNVTFRCDPISEHNRLYWYRQTLGQGPEFLTYFQNEAQLEKSRLLSDRFSAERPKGSFSTLEIQRTEQGDSAMYLCASSLGRGGTEAFFGQGTRLTVV.

The V and J genes are TRBV6-1 and TRBJ2-3; 9 bases fit TRBD2. The CDR3 has 14 residues. CDR1 is MNHNS and CDR2 is SASEGT in the germline V gene. The V segment lost 10 bases and the J segment 1 base; nucleotides outside the gene matches: 6. The CDR3 loop reads CATCQRGGTDTQYF. In nucleotides, the CDR3 is TGTGCCACGTGCCAGCGGGGGGGCACAGATACGCAGTATTTT.

This clone was counted a single time. J is TRBJ1-5 and V is TRBV4-2; 7 nucleotides match TRBD1. Germline trimming cut 4 bases from V and 0 bases from J; bases unmatched to any gene: 3. The CDR3 has 15 amino acids. Germline assignment: CDR1 LGHNA and CDR2 YNFKEQ. CDR3 DNA sequence: TGTGCCAGCAGCCGAACAGGGGATAGCAATCAGCCCCAGCATTTT. Protein product: CASSRTGDSNQPQHF.

The count of this clone is one. This chain connects TRBV7-6 to TRBJ2-7; TRBD1 might be the D (6 bases). CDR3 length equals 15 residues. V gave up 5 bases and J gave up 1 base, with 15 bases separating them. Germline lookup yields CDR1 SGHVS and CDR2 FNYEAQ. The CDR3 spells CASSTYRDRSYEQYF. The CDR3 DNA reads TGTGCCAGCAGCACCTACAGGGACCGGTCCTACGAGCAGTACTTC.

The V and J genes are TRBV4-1 and TRBJ1-5, with D unclear. Germline V gives CDR1 MGHRA, CDR2 YSYEKL. Trimming removed 2 bases at V and 2 bases at J, with 10 bases between. CDR3 length equals 15 residues. The CDR3 nucleotides read TGCGCCAGCAGCCAATTCAATGAGGGCAATCAGCCCCAGCATTTT. This translates into CASSQFNEGNQPQHF.